These 20 T cell receptor beta chains were sequenced from one sample in a study of blood T cell repertoires in COVID-19. Clones were sequenced by immunoSEQ multiplex PCR, and TCRdb holds only the in-frame ones, with some missing. In the table there are almost 250,000 clones, approximately 86% of which are singletons. The source material was PBMCs or T cells enriched from blood (not recorded which). These receptors were taken from a woman between 45 and 60 years old who had recovered from COVID-19.

The rearrangement joins TRBV30 to TRBJ1-1, with D uncertain. V was pared by 2 bases and J by 7 bases, with 8 bases between. CDR1 is GTSNPN and CDR2 is SVGIG in the germline V gene (reference sequence). The CDR3 consists of 11 residues. For the CDR3, the DNA is TGTGCCTGGAGTTCTAGCTTTGAAGCTTTCTTT. It codes for CAWSSSFEAFF.

The rearrangement links TRBV29-1 to TRBJ2-7; TRBD2 might be the D (5 bases). The CDR3 loop spans 12 amino acids. The V end lost 3 bases, the J end lost 2 bases, and 8 bases lay between the germline ends. Germline values: CDR1 SQVTM, CDR2 ANQGSEA. In DNA, the CDR3 is TGCAGCGTTGAGGAGACTACCTACGAGCAGTACTTC. Its translation: CSVEETTYEQYF.

V gene TRBV2 combines with J gene TRBJ2-3; 8 bases map to TRBD2. Germline V CDR1 and CDR2: SNHLY, FYNNEI. V gave up 2 bases and J gave up 4 bases; unmatched junction bases: 11. The CDR3 length is 17 residues. CDR3 residues: CASSESRAGGGSDTQYF. DNA for the CDR3: TGTGCCAGCAGTGAAAGTAGGGCGGGAGGAGGGTCAGATACGCAGTATTTT.

The V call is TRBV6-5, the J call TRBJ1-2; TRBD1 aligns across 8 bases. The CDR3 covers 14 residues. Germline loops: CDR1 MNHEY, CDR2 SVGAGI. Losses at the gene ends were 6 bases for V and 8 bases for J; bases not matched to a gene: 11. The CDR3 region has the DNA TGTGCCAGCAGACGGACAGGGAATAGTGAGGGCTACACCTTC. Encoded protein: CASRRTGNSEGYTF.

This chain connects TRBV11-1 to TRBJ2-7; the match to TRBD2 covers 9 bases. The CDR3 loop spans 16 amino acids. The germline gives CDR1 SGHAT, CDR2 FQDESV (reference sequence). After removal of 0 bases from V and 2 bases from J, the junction contained 5 bases not matched to a gene. CDR3 amino acids: CASSLARASGAYEQYF. The CDR3 nucleotides are TGTGCCAGCAGCTTAGCGCGGGCTAGCGGGGCCTACGAGCAGTACTTC. Full variable domain (rest looked up from reference TRBV11-1 and TRBJ2-7): EAEVAQSPRYKITEKSQAVAFWCDPISGHATLYWYRQILGQGPELLVQFQDESVVDDSQLPKDRFSAERLKGVDSTLKIQPAELGDSAMYLCASSLARASGAYEQYFGPGTRLTVT.

The chain carries TRBV19 and TRBJ2-2; the match to TRBD1 covers 8 bases. This CDR3 region has 17 residues. The germline CDR1 and CDR2 sequences are LNHDA and SQIVND (reference sequence). The V and J ends lost 8 bases and 1 base, in that order; junction bases with no gene match: 12. The DNA for the CDR3 is TGTGCCAGTCAGAGACGACAGGGGATAGGGAACACCGGGGAGCTGTTTTTT. Its protein product is CASQRRQGIGNTGELFF.

The sample holds one count of this clone. V and J are TRBV15 and TRBJ2-7; a possible D gene is TRBD2 (6 bases). Per germline, CDR1 LNHNV and CDR2 YYDKDF (reference sequence). Trimming pared 3 bases from V and 2 bases from J, leaving 17 bases between. The CDR3 length is 16 residues. This CDR3 is CATSRGSGTDPYEQYF. As DNA, the CDR3 is TGTGCCACCAGCAGGGGGTCCGGGACTGATCCCTACGAGCAGTACTTC.

The chain uses TRBV2 and TRBJ2-7, with a weak D call TRBD1 (6 bases). The CDR3 sequence is 14 residues long. The germline V gene encodes CDR1 SNHLY and CDR2 FYNNEI. The V gene lost 7 bases and the J gene lost 1 base, with 14 bases spanning the gap. The CDR3 DNA reads as TGTGCCAGCAAGTACCAGGGGAGTTCCTACGAGCAGTACTTC. Amino acid sequence: CASKYQGSSYEQYF.

This chain connects TRBV15 to TRBJ2-1; tentative D call: TRBD2 (5 bases). The CDR3 is 14 residues long. Per germline, CDR1 LNHNV and CDR2 YYDKDF (reference sequence). Trimming took 0 bases from V and 10 from J, leaving 13 bases between them. CDR3 in DNA: TGTGCCACCAGCAGAGATGGAGGAATTCGAGAGCAGTTCTTC. This sequence encodes CATSRDGGIREQFF.

J is TRBJ1-1 and V is TRBV5-4; D possibly corresponds to TRBD1 (5 bases). Between the trimmed V and J ends, which lost 0 bases and 1 base, there was a span of 10 bases. This CDR3 is built from 15 residues. CDR1 SGHNT and CDR2 YYREEE come from the germline V gene (reference sequence). As DNA, the CDR3 is TGTGCCAGCAGCTTGGGGGGCTTCCAGAACACTGAAGCTTTCTTT. The encoded protein is CASSLGGFQNTEAFF.

The CDR3 spells CAWSRGGGGYTF. CDR3 DNA sequence: TGTGCCTGGAGTAGAGGGGGCGGTGGCTACACCTTC. This rearrangement joins TRBV30 to TRBJ1-2; 7 nucleotides line up with TRBD1. CDR1 and CDR2 from the germline V gene are GTSNPN and SVGIG (reference sequence). The trim removed 2 bases at V and 7 bases at J, leaving 4 bases unmatched. CDR3 length equals 12 residues.

The chain recombines TRBV5-1 with TRBJ1-6; D gene ambiguous. The V gene's germline CDR1 is SGHRS and CDR2 YFSETQ. There are 15 residues in the CDR3. The V and J ends lost 0 bases and 1 base respectively, with 5 bases between them. CDR3 loop: CASSLGTSYNSPLHF. The CDR3 region has the DNA TGCGCCAGCAGCTTGGGTACTTCCTATAATTCACCCCTCCACTTT.

This clone was recorded a few times. Other DNA sequences from this sample encode an identical CDR3 as well. This chain links TRBV18 with TRBJ1-1; D may be TRBD1 (6 bases). Trimming shortened V by 5 bases and J by 1 base, and 8 bases separated the two germline ends. The CDR3 is 13 amino acids. The germline gives CDR1 KGHSH, CDR2 LQKENI. The CDR3 region has the DNA TGTGCCAGCTCATCGGGACAGAACACTGAAGCTTTCTTT. Its protein product is CASSSGQNTEAFF.

The rearrangement joins TRBV5-1 to TRBJ2-3; 8 bases align to TRBD2. The J segment lost 2 bases and the V segment lost 7 bases, leaving 6 bases of the junction unmatched. The CDR3 totals 14 residues. Looked up from germline, CDR1 is SGHRS and CDR2 is YFSETQ. The CDR3 DNA reads as TGCGCCAGCGGTCTGACTAGCGCCACAGATACGCAGTATTTT. As protein: CASGLTSATDTQYF. Filled out from reference TRBV5-1 and TRBJ2-3, the complete variable domain reads KAGVTQTPRYLIKTRGQQVTLSCSPISGHRSVSWYQQTPGQGLQFLFEYFSETQRNKGNFPGRFSGRQFSNSRSEMNVSTLELGDSALYLCASGLTSATDTQYFGPGTRLTVL.

This clone was recorded once. J is TRBJ2-2 and V is TRBV3-1 (or the pseudogene TRBV3-2); perhaps TRBD1 as D (5 bases). The germline gives CDR1 LGHDT, CDR2 YNNKEL (reference sequence). The CDR3 totals 13 residues. Trimming left V 4 bases short and J 4 bases short, with 7 bases between. CDR3 sequence: CASSRTSTGELFF. The CDR3 DNA sequence: TGTGCCAGCAGCCGGACAAGCACCGGGGAGCTGTTTTTT.

This clone was detected once. This chain connects TRBV6-5 to TRBJ2-1, with 8 positions matching TRBD2. Germline V lookup: CDR1 MNHEY, CDR2 SVGAGI. V gave up 4 bases and J gave up 3 bases; unmatched junction bases: 5. The CDR3 has 15 amino acids. This CDR3 reads CASSFTGLVYNEQFF. CDR3 sequence (DNA): TGTGCCAGCAGTTTTACGGGACTAGTCTACAATGAGCAGTTCTTC.

The chain combines TRBV7-2 with TRBJ2-1; D unclear. The CDR3 spans 12 residues. Germline V lookup: CDR1 SGHTA, CDR2 FQGNSA. Trimming took off 7 bases at V and 5 bases at J, with 9 bases between the two ends. The CDR3 protein is CASMSVNNEQFF. CDR3 nucleotide sequence: TGTGCCAGCATGTCAGTTAACAATGAGCAGTTCTTC.

V is TRBV6-5 and J is TRBJ1-5, with TRBD1 as a possible D gene (6 bases). Trimming pared 2 bases from V and 6 bases from J, leaving 11 bases between. This CDR3 spans 14 amino acids. The germline V gene has CDR1 MNHEY and CDR2 SVGAGI. The CDR3 DNA reads TGTGCCAGCAGTTACAGGGGGGGGTTTCAGCCCCAGCATTTT. Translated: CASSYRGGFQPQHF.

This sequence joins TRBV19 and TRBJ1-5; tentative D call: TRBD1 (5 bases). Germline values: CDR1 LNHDA, CDR2 SQIVND (reference sequence). V was clipped by 5 bases and J by 3 bases, with 17 bases between them. The CDR3 length is 16 residues. This CDR3 reads CASSVKFRVNNQPQHF. Here the CDR3 DNA reads TGTGCCAGTAGTGTGAAATTCAGGGTTAACAATCAGCCCCAGCATTTT.

The genes are TRBV7-8 and TRBJ1-3; D is possibly TRBD1 (6 bases). V was shortened by 1 base and J by 2 bases, with 27 bases between the two germline ends. Germline values: CDR1 SGHVS, CDR2 FQNEAQ. This CDR3 comprises 21 residues. The CDR3 loop reads CASSLVRLSLGARSTGNTIYF. The CDR3 region has the DNA TGTGCCAGCAGCTTAGTTAGATTATCATTGGGGGCTAGGAGTACTGGAAACACCATATATTTT.